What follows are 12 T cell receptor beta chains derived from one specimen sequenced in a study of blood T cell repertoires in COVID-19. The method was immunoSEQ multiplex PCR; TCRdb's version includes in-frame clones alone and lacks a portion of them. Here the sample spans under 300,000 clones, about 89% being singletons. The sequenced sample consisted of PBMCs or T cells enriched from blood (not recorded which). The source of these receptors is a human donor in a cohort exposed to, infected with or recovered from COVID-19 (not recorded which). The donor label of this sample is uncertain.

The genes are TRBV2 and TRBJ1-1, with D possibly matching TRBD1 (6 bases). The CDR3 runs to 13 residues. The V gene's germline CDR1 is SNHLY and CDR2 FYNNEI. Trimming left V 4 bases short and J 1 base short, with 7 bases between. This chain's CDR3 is CASSGGGNTEAFF. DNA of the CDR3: TGTGCCAGCAGTGGAGGGGGGAACACTGAAGCTTTCTTT.

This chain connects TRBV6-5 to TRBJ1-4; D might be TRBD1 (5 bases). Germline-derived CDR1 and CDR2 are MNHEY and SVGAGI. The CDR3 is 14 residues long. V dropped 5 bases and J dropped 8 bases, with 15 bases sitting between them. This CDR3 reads CASSKGRRGEKLFF. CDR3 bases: TGTGCCAGCAGTAAGGGACGGCGGGGAGAAAAACTGTTTTTT.

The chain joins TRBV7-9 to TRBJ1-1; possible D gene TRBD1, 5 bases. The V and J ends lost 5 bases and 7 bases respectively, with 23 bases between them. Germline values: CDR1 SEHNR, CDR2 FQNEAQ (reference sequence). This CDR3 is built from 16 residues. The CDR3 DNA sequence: TGTGCCAGCAGCCAAACTCTTCGACAGAGACTTAGTGAAGCTTTCTTT. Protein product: CASSQTLRQRLSEAFF. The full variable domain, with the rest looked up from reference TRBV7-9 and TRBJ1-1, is DTGVSQNPRHKITKRGQNVTFRCDPISEHNRLYWYRQTLGQGPEFLTYFQNEAQLEKSRLLSDRFSAERPKGSFSTLEIQRTEQGDSAMYLCASSQTLRQRLSEAFFGQGTRLTVV.

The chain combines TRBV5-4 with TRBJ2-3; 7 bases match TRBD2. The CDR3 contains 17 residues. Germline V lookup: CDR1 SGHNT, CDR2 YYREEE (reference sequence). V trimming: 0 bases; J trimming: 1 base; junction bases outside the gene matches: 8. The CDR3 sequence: CASSLVRGAGGTDTQYF. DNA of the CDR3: TGTGCCAGCAGCTTGGTTCGGGGTGCGGGGGGCACAGATACGCAGTATTTT.

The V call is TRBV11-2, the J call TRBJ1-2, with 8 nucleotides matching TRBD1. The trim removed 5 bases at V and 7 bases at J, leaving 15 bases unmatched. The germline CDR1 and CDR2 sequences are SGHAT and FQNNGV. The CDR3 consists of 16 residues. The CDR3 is CASSLYGQGLEGGYTF. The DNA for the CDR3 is TGTGCCAGCAGCCTTTACGGACAGGGTCTGGAGGGTGGCTACACCTTC.

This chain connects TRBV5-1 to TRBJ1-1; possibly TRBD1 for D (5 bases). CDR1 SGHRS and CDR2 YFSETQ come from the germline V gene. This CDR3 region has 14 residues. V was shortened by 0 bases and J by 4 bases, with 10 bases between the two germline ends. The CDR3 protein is CASSLGGASTEAFF. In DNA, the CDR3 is TGCGCCAGCAGCTTGGGTGGGGCGAGCACTGAAGCTTTCTTT.

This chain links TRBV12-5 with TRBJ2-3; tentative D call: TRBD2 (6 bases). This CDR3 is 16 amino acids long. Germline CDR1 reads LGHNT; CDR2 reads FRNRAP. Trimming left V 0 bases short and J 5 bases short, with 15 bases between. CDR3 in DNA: TGTGCTAGTGGTTTGGTACCGGGGGAATTGGGAGATACGCAGTATTTT. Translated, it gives CASGLVPGELGDTQYF.

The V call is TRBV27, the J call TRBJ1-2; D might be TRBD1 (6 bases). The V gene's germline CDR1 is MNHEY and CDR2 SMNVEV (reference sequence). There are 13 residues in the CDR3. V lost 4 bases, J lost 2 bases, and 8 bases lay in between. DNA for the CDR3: TGTGCCAGCAGTTCGCAGGGGAACTATGGCTACACCTTC. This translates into CASSSQGNYGYTF.

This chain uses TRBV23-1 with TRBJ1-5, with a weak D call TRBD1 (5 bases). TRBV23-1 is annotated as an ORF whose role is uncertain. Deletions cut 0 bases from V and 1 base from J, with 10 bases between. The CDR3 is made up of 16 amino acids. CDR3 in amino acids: CASSQSKGMSNQPQHF. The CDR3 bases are TGCGCCAGCAGTCAATCGAAGGGGATGAGCAATCAGCCCCAGCATTTT.

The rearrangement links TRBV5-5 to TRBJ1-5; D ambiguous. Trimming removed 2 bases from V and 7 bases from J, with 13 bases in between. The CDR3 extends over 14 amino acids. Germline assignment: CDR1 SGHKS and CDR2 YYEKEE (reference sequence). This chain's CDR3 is CASSFEPGLQPQHF. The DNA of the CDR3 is TGTGCCAGCAGCTTTGAACCGGGGTTGCAGCCCCAGCATTTT.

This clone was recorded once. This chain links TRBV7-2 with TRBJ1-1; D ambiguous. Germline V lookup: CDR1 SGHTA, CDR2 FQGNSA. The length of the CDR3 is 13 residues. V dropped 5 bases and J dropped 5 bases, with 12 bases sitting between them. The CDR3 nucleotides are TGTGCCAGCAGCCCTGAGGAGGAGACTGAAGCTTTCTTT. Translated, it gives CASSPEEETEAFF.

CDR3 amino acids: CASSGVGVDNEQFF. The CDR3 nucleotides are TGTGCCAGCAGCGGGGTGGGCGTCGACAATGAGCAGTTCTTC. The rearrangement links TRBV9 to TRBJ2-1; D remains ambiguous. Deletions cut 3 bases from V and 5 bases from J, with 12 bases between. This CDR3 has 14 amino acids. Germline values: CDR1 SGDLS, CDR2 YYNGEE.